These 11 T cell receptor beta chains were sequenced from one sample in a study of cytomegalovirus exposure and HLA in healthy donors. Here immunoSEQ multiplex PCR was the method, and the copy in TCRdb shows in-frame clones only, minus some. This sample has around 250,000 clones, with around 87% found just once. Sequenced material: PBMCs. These receptor sequences come from a woman aged 18-35 years in good health and CMV-seronegative.

The rearrangement uses TRBV6-5 and TRBJ1-2; D uncertain. Germline values: CDR1 MNHEY, CDR2 SVGAGI. Trimming stripped 7 bases from V and 6 bases from J, with 18 bases between. CDR3 length: 14 amino acids. The CDR3 DNA follows: TGTGCCAGCACTCCCTTGGGGAGAGGCAATGGCTACACCTTC. Its translation: CASTPLGRGNGYTF.

As DNA, the CDR3 is TGTGCCAGTAGTATATTAGGCAGGGATGATCAGCCCCAGCATTTT. Translated, it gives CASSILGRDDQPQHF. The chain joins TRBV19 to TRBJ1-5; maybe TRBD1 (5 bases). This CDR3 contains 15 residues. Looked up from germline, CDR1 is LNHDA and CDR2 is SQIVND (reference sequence). Between the trimmed V and J ends, which lost 2 bases and 5 bases, there was a span of 13 bases.

This chain links TRBV15 with TRBJ2-3, with 7 bases identical to TRBD2. This CDR3 spans 17 amino acids. With V trimmed by 5 bases and J by 0 bases, 11 bases remained unmatched. Germline lookup yields CDR1 LNHNV and CDR2 YYDKDF (reference sequence). CDR3 sequence reads: CATSGLLSGPSTDTQYF. DNA for the CDR3: TGTGCCACCAGCGGCCTCCTTAGCGGGCCGAGCACAGATACGCAGTATTTT.

This clone was counted a single time. The chain uses TRBV4-2 and TRBJ2-7; 9 bases match TRBD2. The CDR3 contains 16 residues. V dropped 0 bases and J dropped 4; count of bases not matched to a gene: 7. Germline V CDR1 and CDR2: LGHNA, YNFKEQ. CDR3 sequence reads: CASSQELAGGRYEQYV. The CDR3, as DNA: TGTGCCAGCAGCCAAGAACTCGCGGGGGGGCGGTACGAGCAGTACGTC.

The V and J genes are TRBV29-1 and TRBJ2-3; perhaps TRBD1 as D (5 bases). The germline V gene has CDR1 SQVTM and CDR2 ANQGSEA. The CDR3 totals 14 residues. V was pared by 5 bases and J by 0 bases, with 12 bases between. The CDR3 region has the DNA TGCAGCGTTTCACAGGTGTTGAGCACAGATACGCAGTATTTT. Amino acids: CSVSQVLSTDTQYF.

This chain links TRBV4-2 with TRBJ2-1; D is possibly TRBD2 (7 bases). Germline V lookup: CDR1 LGHNA, CDR2 YNFKEQ. The ends were cut back, 7 bases at V and 1 base at J, with 17 bases in the middle. The CDR3 consists of 16 residues. DNA of the CDR3: TGTGCCAGCAACACCGGGGGGCCCCTTTCCTACAATGAGCAGTTCTTC. Amino acid sequence: CASNTGGPLSYNEQFF.

The rearrangement uses TRBV2 and TRBJ2-1, with 9 bases fitting TRBD2. This CDR3 has 17 residues. Germline V gives CDR1 SNHLY, CDR2 FYNNEI. V was pared by 6 bases and J by 7 bases, with 16 bases of the junction left unmatched. CDR3 nucleotides: TGTGCCAGCAGGGGAGGGTTCGAGCGGGGGGTAGGTAATGAGCAGTTCTTC. Translating it yields CASRGGFERGVGNEQFF.

The V call is TRBV5-1, the J call TRBJ2-2; maybe TRBD2 (5 bases). With 5 bases removed from V and 2 bases from J, the gap between germline ends came to 10 bases. Germline loops: CDR1 SGHRS, CDR2 YFSETQ. The CDR3 loop spans 14 amino acids. This chain's CDR3 is CASRPGLNTGELFF. The CDR3 region has the DNA TGCGCCAGCAGGCCAGGACTTAACACCGGGGAGCTGTTTTTT.

The rearrangement links TRBV4-3 to TRBJ2-1, with a tentative D call TRBD1 (6 bases). Per germline, CDR1 LGHNA and CDR2 YSLEER. With 1 base removed from V and 6 bases from J, the gap between germline ends came to 10 bases. CDR3 length equals 14 residues. CDR3 bases: TGCGCCAGCAGCCAAGCGGTCAGGGGCAATGAGCAGTTCTTC. It yields the protein CASSQAVRGNEQFF.

Here the CDR3 DNA reads TGTGCCAGCAGCTTAGAACTCGGACAGGGGATTGGCTACACCTTC. Protein sequence: CASSLELGQGIGYTF. The V gene is TRBV11-2, the J gene TRBJ1-2; 9 bases are shared with TRBD1. The CDR3 is made up of 15 amino acids. Per germline, CDR1 SGHAT and CDR2 FQNNGV. V shed 0 bases, J shed 7 bases, and the junction held 6 bases outside the gene matches.

About this clone: Germline is not matched at one junction end, which may reflect a read error. This chain joins TRBV7-7 and TRBJ2-5, with D possibly TRBD2 on 6 matching bases. The CDR3 length is 15 residues. Looked up from germline, CDR1 is SSHAT and CDR2 is FNYEAQ (reference sequence). The CDR3 DNA reads TGTGCTAGCAGCCTAAGTGGCGGGGTTCAGGAGACCCAGTACTTC. It encodes CASSLSGGVQETQYF.